The rows below give T cell receptor beta chains drawn from one sample of a study of T cell responses to AZD1222 COVID-19 vaccine. Profiled with immunoSEQ multiplex PCR; TCRdb holds only in-frame clones, not every one. Among some 120,000 clones listed, around 94% were seen once. The source was peripheral blood, collected on day 0 of AZD1222 vaccination. These receptors came from an adult in good health. Both conserved end residues are part of each CDR3. D genes are given only for firm matches. For some rows the clone size is stated as once, few or many, or as a class when expanded; others skip it.

clone_size: NA; v_call: TRBV4-2; d_call: TRBD2; j_call: TRBJ2-5; cdr3_aa: CASSPSREGQETQYF; cdr3_nt: TGTGCCAGCAGCCCAAGTCGGGAGGGACAAGAGACCCAGTACTTC
clone_size: NA; v_call: TRBV27; d_call: TRBD1; j_call: TRBJ1-2; cdr3_aa: CASSPNRGSGYTF; cdr3_nt: TGTGCCAGCAGTCCCAACAGGGGTTCTGGCTACACCTTC
clone_size: few; v_call: TRBV7-9; d_call: TRBD2; j_call: TRBJ2-7; cdr3_aa: CASSSRTSGRKLYEQYF; cdr3_nt: TGTGCCAGCAGCTCGAGGACTAGCGGGAGGAAACTCTACGAGCAGTACTTC
clone_size: NA; v_call: TRBV7-2; d_call: NA; j_call: TRBJ1-1; cdr3_aa: CASSLVGFGEAFF; cdr3_nt: TGTGCCAGCAGCTTAGTGGGTTTCGGTGAAGCTTTCTTT
clone_size: NA; v_call: TRBV2; d_call: NA; j_call: TRBJ1-1; cdr3_aa: CASSVSRTAGTEAFF; cdr3_nt: TGTGCCAGCAGTGTCAGTCGGACGGCTGGGACTGAAGCTTTCTTT
clone_size: NA; v_call: TRBV7-9; d_call: TRBD1; j_call: TRBJ2-7; cdr3_aa: CASSLGGVGQGHHEQYF; cdr3_nt: TGTGCCAGCAGCTTAGGTGGGGTTGGACAGGGGCACCACGAGCAGTACTTC
clone_size: NA; v_call: TRBV2; d_call: NA; j_call: TRBJ2-1; cdr3_aa: CASSDYSYNEQFF; cdr3_nt: TGTGCCAGCAGTGACTACTCCTACAATGAGCAGTTCTTC
clone_size: NA; v_call: TRBV9; d_call: TRBD1; j_call: TRBJ1-6; cdr3_aa: CASSARIQGMDSPLHF; cdr3_nt: TGTGCCAGCAGCGCGCGAATACAGGGGATGGATTCACCCCTCCACTTT
clone_size: once; v_call: TRBV12-3/TRBV12-4; d_call: NA; j_call: TRBJ2-7; cdr3_aa: CASSQLGLYEQYF; cdr3_nt: TGTGCCAGCAGTCAGCTCGGACTGTACGAGCAGTACTTC
clone_size: NA; v_call: TRBV6-2/TRBV6-3; d_call: TRBD1; j_call: TRBJ1-2; cdr3_aa: CASSRTGGNYGYTF; cdr3_nt: TGTGCCAGCAGTCGAACAGGGGGAAACTATGGCTACACCTTC
clone_size: NA; v_call: TRBV29-1; d_call: NA; j_call: TRBJ1-5; cdr3_aa: CSVEDKGSSQPNQPQHF; cdr3_nt: TGCAGCGTTGAAGATAAAGGCAGTTCCCAGCCAAATCAGCCCCAGCATTTT
clone_size: NA; v_call: TRBV18; d_call: NA; j_call: TRBJ1-4; cdr3_aa: CASSPGLNEKLFF; cdr3_nt: TGTGCCAGCTCACCAGGACTAAATGAAAAACTGTTTTTT
clone_size: NA; v_call: TRBV11-2; d_call: NA; j_call: TRBJ2-7; cdr3_aa: CASSLGPDGAYEQYF; cdr3_nt: TGTGCCAGCAGCTTAGGCCCCGACGGAGCCTACGAGCAGTACTTC
clone_size: NA; v_call: TRBV6-5; d_call: TRBD1; j_call: TRBJ1-2; cdr3_aa: CASMEDRVANYGYTF; cdr3_nt: TGTGCCAGCATGGAAGACAGGGTAGCTAACTATGGCTACACCTTC
clone_size: NA; v_call: TRBV6-6; d_call: TRBD2; j_call: TRBJ2-1; cdr3_aa: CASSFPGTSGTNEQFF; cdr3_nt: TGTGCCAGCAGTTTCCCCGGGACTAGCGGAACCAATGAGCAGTTCTTC
clone_size: NA; v_call: TRBV7-2; d_call: TRBD1; j_call: TRBJ2-7; cdr3_aa: CASSYNTRDRGGQYF; cdr3_nt: TGTGCCAGCAGCTACAACACCAGGGACAGGGGGGGGCAGTACTTC
clone_size: NA; v_call: TRBV15; d_call: NA; j_call: TRBJ1-5; cdr3_aa: CATSNRPGRGNQPQHF; cdr3_nt: TGTGCCACCAGCAATCGACCCGGACGGGGAAATCAGCCCCAGCATTTT
clone_size: NA; v_call: TRBV4-1; d_call: TRBD1; j_call: TRBJ2-6; cdr3_aa: CASSARAGGAGGANVLTF; cdr3_nt: TGCGCCAGCAGCGCCCGGGCAGGGGGCGCGGGGGGGGCCAACGTCCTGACTTTC
clone_size: once; v_call: TRBV9; d_call: NA; j_call: TRBJ1-3; cdr3_aa: CASSVLRQRNSGNTIYF; cdr3_nt: TGTGCCAGCAGCGTATTGCGACAGCGTAACTCTGGAAACACCATATATTTT
clone_size: once; v_call: TRBV7-8; d_call: TRBD1; j_call: TRBJ2-5; cdr3_aa: CASSLGTAQETQYF; cdr3_nt: TGTGCCAGCAGCCTTGGGACAGCCCAAGAGACCCAGTACTTC
clone_size: NA; v_call: TRBV27; d_call: NA; j_call: TRBJ1-2; cdr3_aa: CASSQGHGYGYTF; cdr3_nt: TGTGCCAGCAGTCAGGGACACGGCTATGGCTACACCTTC
clone_size: NA; v_call: TRBV7-2; d_call: NA; j_call: TRBJ1-2; cdr3_aa: CASSLDFQGLRGYTF; cdr3_nt: TGTGCCAGCAGCTTGGACTTCCAGGGGTTAAGAGGCTACACCTTC
clone_size: NA; v_call: TRBV28; d_call: NA; j_call: TRBJ1-2; cdr3_aa: CASSRIPAYGYTF; cdr3_nt: TGTGCCAGCAGCCGGATCCCAGCCTATGGCTACACCTTC
clone_size: NA; v_call: TRBV19; d_call: TRBD1; j_call: TRBJ1-1; cdr3_aa: CASSIWGQGGTEAFF; cdr3_nt: TGTGCCAGTAGTATATGGGGGCAGGGGGGCACTGAAGCTTTCTTT
clone_size: NA; v_call: TRBV4-1; d_call: NA; j_call: TRBJ2-5; cdr3_aa: CASSLVGGIEGETQYF; cdr3_nt: TGCGCCAGCAGCCTCGTAGGGGGAATAGAGGGAGAGACCCAGTACTTC
clone_size: NA; v_call: TRBV6-2/TRBV6-3; d_call: NA; j_call: TRBJ1-1; cdr3_aa: CASSSWGSKNTEAFF; cdr3_nt: TGTGCCAGCAGTTCCTGGGGGTCTAAGAACACTGAAGCTTTCTTT
clone_size: once; v_call: TRBV7-9; d_call: TRBD2; j_call: TRBJ2-3; cdr3_aa: CASKSWGGDTQYF; cdr3_nt: TGTGCCAGCAAATCATGGGGGGGAGATACGCAGTATTTT
clone_size: NA; v_call: TRBV28; d_call: TRBD1; j_call: TRBJ1-6; cdr3_aa: CASSTGTDYSRGSPLHF; cdr3_nt: TGTGCCAGCAGCACCGGGACAGATTATTCCAGGGGTTCACCCCTCCACTTT
clone_size: NA; v_call: TRBV5-4; d_call: NA; j_call: TRBJ1-3; cdr3_aa: CASSLGPAGTGSGNTIYF; cdr3_nt: TGTGCCAGCAGCTTGGGGCCGGCAGGGACGGGCTCTGGAAACACCATATATTTT
clone_size: NA; v_call: TRBV5-6; d_call: TRBD1; j_call: TRBJ1-1; cdr3_aa: CASSFWTGIFTEAFF; cdr3_nt: TGTGCCAGCAGCTTCTGGACAGGGATTTTCACTGAAGCTTTCTTT
clone_size: NA; v_call: TRBV12-5; d_call: TRBD2; j_call: TRBJ2-5; cdr3_aa: CASGLGLAGLQETQYF; cdr3_nt: TGTGCTAGTGGTTTAGGACTAGCGGGCCTCCAAGAGACCCAGTACTTC
clone_size: NA; v_call: TRBV12-3/TRBV12-4; d_call: NA; j_call: TRBJ1-2; cdr3_aa: CASSPDSLYGYTF; cdr3_nt: TGTGCCAGCAGTCCAGACAGTCTGTATGGCTACACCTTC
clone_size: NA; v_call: TRBV28; d_call: NA; j_call: TRBJ1-2; cdr3_aa: CASRPTGLGYGYTF; cdr3_nt: TGTGCCAGCAGACCGACAGGACTGGGCTATGGCTACACCTTC
clone_size: NA; v_call: TRBV28; d_call: NA; j_call: TRBJ2-7; cdr3_aa: CASGPGRGYEQYF; cdr3_nt: TGTGCCAGCGGCCCGGGCAGGGGTTACGAGCAGTACTTC
clone_size: NA; v_call: TRBV11-2; d_call: NA; j_call: TRBJ2-3; cdr3_aa: CASSDRSTDTQYF; cdr3_nt: TGTGCCAGCAGCGACAGAAGCACAGATACGCAGTATTTT
clone_size: NA; v_call: TRBV11-3; d_call: NA; j_call: TRBJ1-1; cdr3_aa: CASSPAGGTEAFF; cdr3_nt: TGTGCCAGCAGCCCAGCGGGGGGCACTGAAGCTTTCTTT
clone_size: NA; v_call: TRBV7-8; d_call: NA; j_call: TRBJ1-1; cdr3_aa: CASSLVRNTEAFF; cdr3_nt: TGTGCCAGCAGCTTAGTCAGGAACACTGAAGCTTTCTTT
clone_size: NA; v_call: TRBV19; d_call: TRBD1; j_call: TRBJ2-5; cdr3_aa: CASSRQGEETQYF; cdr3_nt: TGTGCCAGTAGTCGACAGGGCGAGGAGACCCAGTACTTC
clone_size: NA; v_call: TRBV7-9; d_call: TRBD2; j_call: TRBJ2-3; cdr3_aa: CASSITGTSGSTDTQYF; cdr3_nt: TGTGCCAGCAGCATTACCGGGACTAGCGGGAGCACAGATACGCAGTATTTT
clone_size: NA; v_call: TRBV11-2; d_call: NA; j_call: TRBJ1-6; cdr3_aa: CASSYLQGNSPLHF; cdr3_nt: TGTGCCAGCAGCTACCTACAGGGTAATTCACCCCTCCACTTT
clone_size: NA; v_call: TRBV23-1; d_call: NA; j_call: TRBJ1-6; cdr3_aa: CASSQQGESPLHF; cdr3_nt: TGCGCCAGCAGTCAGCAGGGAGAATCACCCCTCCACTTT
clone_size: NA; v_call: TRBV14; d_call: NA; j_call: TRBJ2-4; cdr3_aa: CASSQGAKNIQYF; cdr3_nt: TGTGCCAGCAGCCAGGGGGCGAAAAACATTCAGTACTTC
clone_size: NA; v_call: TRBV6-2/TRBV6-3; d_call: NA; j_call: TRBJ2-7; cdr3_aa: CASSIRGLARTYEQYF; cdr3_nt: TGTGCCAGCAGTATAAGGGGTTTGGCCAGAACCTACGAGCAGTACTTC
clone_size: NA; v_call: TRBV2; d_call: NA; j_call: TRBJ1-1; cdr3_aa: CASIREGRTEAFF; cdr3_nt: TGTGCCAGCATAAGGGAGGGAAGGACTGAAGCTTTCTTT
clone_size: NA; v_call: TRBV10-3; d_call: NA; j_call: TRBJ1-1; cdr3_aa: CAISGSGESEAFF; cdr3_nt: TGTGCCATCAGTGGATCTGGGGAGAGTGAAGCTTTCTTT
clone_size: NA; v_call: TRBV5-1; d_call: NA; j_call: TRBJ1-1; cdr3_aa: CASSWEGRSMNTEAFF; cdr3_nt: TGCGCCAGCAGCTGGGAAGGGAGGTCCATGAACACTGAAGCTTTCTTT
clone_size: NA; v_call: TRBV19; d_call: NA; j_call: TRBJ1-1; cdr3_aa: CASSILIGVGEAFF; cdr3_nt: TGTGCCAGTAGTATCCTAATAGGGGTGGGTGAAGCTTTCTTT
clone_size: NA; v_call: TRBV2; d_call: NA; j_call: TRBJ2-3; cdr3_aa: CASSRGGTDTQYF; cdr3_nt: TGTGCCAGCAGCCGAGGGGGCACAGATACGCAGTATTTT
clone_size: NA; v_call: TRBV7-2; d_call: TRBD1; j_call: TRBJ2-1; cdr3_aa: CASSSPGDRFDEQFF; cdr3_nt: TGTGCCAGCAGCTCCCCTGGGGACAGGTTTGATGAGCAGTTCTTC